This note documents a single TCR beta chain sequence. Which antigen it targets is not known. No qualities accompany the bases; no much larger clone lies one base away. This sample was included in a study of blood T cell repertoires in COVID-19 (dated by TCRdb to the early 2020s). As for the study more broadly: Samples from collaborators originated in the United States, Italy and Spain and spanned both the acute and convalescent phases of COVID-19. The sample metadata nearly always contained a de-identified subject ID, COVID-19 status, age in years and sex. The material from the prospective study consisted of cDNA or gDNA derived from T cells, B-cell-depleted T cells, or PBMCs. Where available, HLA class I and class II types were taken from metadata supplied by the sample provider and were not determined by assay-based typing. The repertoires were released in a freely available public database intended as a resource for research on the immune response to SARS-CoV-2. The dataset comprised deeply sampled blood TCRbeta repertoires from subjects exposed to, actively infected with, or recovered from COVID-19. The samples were drawn from the first 160 participants of the ongoing ImmuneRACE study and from 1,254 subjects provided by 6 global collaborators.

Each collaborating institution followed its own protocols to collect whole blood in K2EDTA tubes. For TCRbeta analysis, collaborator samples were shipped as frozen whole blood, as isolated PBMCs, or as DNA extracted from either sample type. TCRbeta CDR3 regions were amplified from genomic DNA by means of the immunoSEQ Assay, a bias-controlled multiplex PCR. The authors processed their data as follows. The number of nucleated cells in each sample was estimated by amplification of reference gene primers within the assay. Sequence reads were collapsed and filtered to measure the absolute abundance of every unique TCRbeta CDR3 rearrangement. For each sample, productive Simpson clonality was calculated as the square root of Simpson's diversity index across productive rearrangements. In its TCRdb copy, this immuneACCESS table keeps in-frame sequences only and misses some clones. Where compared with another copy, unresolved V genes explain less than half of these, and the others have no known cause. V, J and clone size were drawn from that table, and D and trimming were deduced from the DNA. This sample comprises about 97,000 clones, 70% to 90% of them detected only once. Around 2% of the sample is in the top ten clones.

The CDR3 contains 13 residues, cysteine and phenylalanine counted. Just CDR3 DNA is preserved here, 39 bases in frame from base 1. The germline V gene (reference sequence) yields MNHEY for CDR1 and SMNVEV for CDR2. V loses 3 bases of germline sequence and J loses 4 bases, and the interval between the two ends is 9 bases. Overall study outcomes, separate from this receptor: How much clinical and demographic metadata was included differed by source and by participant, and the metadata was provided uncurated.

The chain links TRBV27 with TRBJ1-2; confidence is insufficient to name the D gene. The source of this sequence is a man in his fifties with active COVID-19. Sequencing was done on a sample of peripheral blood. The CDR3 sequence is CASSFRSLYGYTF. At the DNA level, the sequence is TGTGCCAGCAGTTTCCGGAGCCTCTATGGCTACACCTTC.